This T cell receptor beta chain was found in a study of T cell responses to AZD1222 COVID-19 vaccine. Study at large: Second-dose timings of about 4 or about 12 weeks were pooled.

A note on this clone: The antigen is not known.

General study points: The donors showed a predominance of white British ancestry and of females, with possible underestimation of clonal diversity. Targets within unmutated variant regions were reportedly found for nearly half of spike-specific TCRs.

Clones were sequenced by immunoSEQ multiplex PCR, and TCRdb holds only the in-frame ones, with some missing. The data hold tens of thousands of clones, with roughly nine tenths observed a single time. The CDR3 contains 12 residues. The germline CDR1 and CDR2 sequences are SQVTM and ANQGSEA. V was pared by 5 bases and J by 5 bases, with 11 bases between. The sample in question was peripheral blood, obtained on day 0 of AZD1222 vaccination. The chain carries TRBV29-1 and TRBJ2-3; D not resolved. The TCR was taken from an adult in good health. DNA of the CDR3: TGCAGCGTTAACCCCGTAGGAGATACGCAGTATTTT. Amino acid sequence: CSVNPVGDTQYF.